This T cell receptor beta chain is drawn from a study of post-analysis software for immune sequencing data. Whole-study findings and limits: Normalized Chao1 diversity was significantly reduced in patients versus controls. Patients had higher frequencies than controls of five TRBV segments, including TRBV5-6, TRBV5-1 and TRBV20-1. Strong same-batch co-clustering of samples appeared with F measure clustering.

Germline lookup yields CDR1 SGHTA and CDR2 FQGNSA. CDR3 length: 14 residues. Unique molecular identifiers were carried by the TCR beta cDNA libraries. Researchers reported roughly 510,000 cDNA molecules coming from 1 to 10 million T cells. TCRdb fed the PCR reads into MiXCR, producing one record per CDR3 protein. The sample holds some 800,000 distinct CDR3 sequences; about 45% are singletons and the top ten take roughly 5.2%. Concerning this clonotype: What it recognizes is unknown.

The source is a girl aged 5 to 17 with multiple sclerosis. Sequences were obtained from blood. This chain connects TRBV7-2 to TRBJ2-5, with D possibly matching TRBD1 (6 bases). The J call is in doubt because the DNA end fits TRBJ2-7 better. The CDR3 is CASSRKGESYEQYF. DNA of the CDR3: TGTGCCAGCAGCCGCAAGGGGGAGTCCTACGAGCAGTACTTC.